This is a list of T cell receptor beta chains from one sample in a study of cytomegalovirus exposure and HLA in healthy donors. The data were produced by immunoSEQ multiplex PCR, yet TCRdb's version contains in-frame clones alone and is incomplete. The sample includes under 150,000 clones, around 83% of them seen just once. The sequencing sample was made of PBMCs. These receptor sequences come from a man aged 45-60 years in good health and CMV-seronegative. The CDR3 runs from the conserved cysteine through the conserved F or W. D genes are given only for firm matches. Expanded clones get a size class; other rows say once, few or many, or leave the size out.

clone_size	v_call	j_call	d_call	cdr3_nt	cdr3_aa
few	TRBV5-1	TRBJ2-7	-	TGCGCCAGCAGCCTGGGTCAGGGCGTGTACGAGCAGTACTTC	CASSLGQGVYEQYF
-	TRBV5-1	TRBJ1-2	TRBD1	TGCGCCAGCAGGGCGGGACAGGGCACCGTCTATGGCTACACCTTC	CASRAGQGTVYGYTF
-	TRBV7-2	TRBJ1-1	-	TGTGCCAGCAGCTCCCGCCAGGTGAACACTGAAGCTTTCTTT	CASSSRQVNTEAFF
once	TRBV19	TRBJ1-2	TRBD1	TGTGCCAGTAGCCCGGACAGGGGACGGTATGGCTACACCTTC	CASSPDRGRYGYTF
-	TRBV11-1	TRBJ2-7	-	TGTGCCAGCAGCTTAATTGGGGCAGGGACCTACGAGCAGTACTTC	CASSLIGAGTYEQYF
-	TRBV9	TRBJ2-7	TRBD1	TGTGCCAGCAGCGTAGATCAAGGGGGCCCTACTACGAAGCAGTACTTC	CASSVDQGGPTTKQYF
-	TRBV7-2	TRBJ2-1	TRBD2	TGTGCCAGCAGCTTAGGGACTAGCAATGAGCAGTTCTTC	CASSLGTSNEQFF
-	TRBV6-6	TRBJ2-7	TRBD1	TGTGCCAGCAGTTACGACAGGGAAGAGACCTACGAGCAGTACTTC	CASSYDREETYEQYF
once	TRBV7-2	TRBJ1-2	TRBD1	TGTGCCAGCAGCTTAGGGGCAGGGGGCTCTGGCTACACCTTC	CASSLGAGGSGYTF
-	TRBV11-3	TRBJ2-5	TRBD1	TGTGCCAGCAGCTCAGGACAGGCAGGTCAAGAGACCCAGTACTTC	CASSSGQAGQETQYF
-	TRBV27	TRBJ1-2	-	TGTGCCAGCAGCCCTGGACAGCACTATGGCTACACCTTC	CASSPGQHYGYTF
-	TRBV19	TRBJ1-3	-	TGTGCCAGTAAGGCCGGAGGTAGAAACACCATATATTTT	CASKAGGRNTIYF